Listed below are T cell receptor beta chains from one sample, sequenced in a study of blood T cell repertoires in COVID-19. Profiling relied on immunoSEQ multiplex PCR, and the TCRdb table lists in-frame clones only, not all of them. The sample records some 260,000 clones, over 65% being singletons. The sequenced sample consisted of peripheral blood. These TCRs come from an elderly woman with acute or convalescent COVID-19. Each CDR3 is given with its conserved first and last residue. A D gene is named only where the DNA matches it firmly.

>NA|TRBV19
CASSMGAQRGGEKLFF
>NA|TRBV5-4
CASSFWEGDNNSPLHF
>NA|TRBV29-1
CSVEVAGVGQPQHF
>TRBD2|TRBV18
CASSPTSGGPSSEFF
>NA|TRBV3-1/TRBV3-2
CASSQLSGANVLTF
>TRBD1|TRBV5-3
CARSSDGQGAVEETQYF
>NA|TRBV6-5
CASSYNRANDYGYTF
>NA|TRBV7-8
CASRQDHSNQPQHF
>NA|TRBV6-2/TRBV6-3
CASSYSPGAGRRTDTQYF
>NA|TRBV2
CASMGDSNQPQHF
>TRBD2|TRBV5-6
CASSLGGDYSYEQYF